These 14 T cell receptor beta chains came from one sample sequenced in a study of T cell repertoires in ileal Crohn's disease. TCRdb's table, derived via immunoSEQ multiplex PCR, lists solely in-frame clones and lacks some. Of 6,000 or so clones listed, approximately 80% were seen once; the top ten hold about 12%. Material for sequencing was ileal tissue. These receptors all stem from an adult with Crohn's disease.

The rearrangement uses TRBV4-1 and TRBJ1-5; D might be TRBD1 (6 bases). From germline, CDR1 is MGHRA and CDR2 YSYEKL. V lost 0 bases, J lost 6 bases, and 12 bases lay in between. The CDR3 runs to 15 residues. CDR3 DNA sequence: TGCGCCAGCAGCCAAGATTCAGGGGTAGGTCAGCCCCAGCATTTT. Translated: CASSQDSGVGQPQHF.

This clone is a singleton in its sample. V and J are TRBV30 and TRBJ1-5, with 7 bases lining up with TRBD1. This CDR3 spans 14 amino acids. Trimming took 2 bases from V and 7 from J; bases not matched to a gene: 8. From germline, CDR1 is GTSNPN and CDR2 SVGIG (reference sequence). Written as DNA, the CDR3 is TGTGCCTGGAGTCCCCAGGGGGGAGGACAGCCCCAGCATTTT. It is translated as CAWSPQGGGQPQHF.

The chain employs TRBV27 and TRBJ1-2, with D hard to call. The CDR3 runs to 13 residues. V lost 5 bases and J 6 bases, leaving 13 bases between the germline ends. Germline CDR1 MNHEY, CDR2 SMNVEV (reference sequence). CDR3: CASSLWGGNGYTF. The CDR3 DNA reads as TGTGCCAGCAGTCTCTGGGGAGGGAATGGCTACACCTTC.

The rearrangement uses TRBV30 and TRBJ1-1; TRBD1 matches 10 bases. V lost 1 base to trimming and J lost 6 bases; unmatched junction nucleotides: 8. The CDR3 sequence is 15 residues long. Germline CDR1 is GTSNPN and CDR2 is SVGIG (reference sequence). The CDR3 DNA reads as TGTGCCTGGAGTGCCGCAGGGGACAGGGGATCTGAAGCTTTCTTT. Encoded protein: CAWSAAGDRGSEAFF.

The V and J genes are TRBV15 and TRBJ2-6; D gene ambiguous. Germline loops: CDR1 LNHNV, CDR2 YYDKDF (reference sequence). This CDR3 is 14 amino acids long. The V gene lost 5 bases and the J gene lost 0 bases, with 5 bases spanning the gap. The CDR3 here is CATSPGSGANVLTF. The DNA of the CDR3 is TGTGCCACCAGCCCCGGCTCTGGGGCCAACGTCCTGACTTTC.

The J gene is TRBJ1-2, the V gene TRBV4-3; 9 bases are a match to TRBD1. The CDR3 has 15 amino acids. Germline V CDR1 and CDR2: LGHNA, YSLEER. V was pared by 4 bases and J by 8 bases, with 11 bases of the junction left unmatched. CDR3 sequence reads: CASSPNLGQGRGYTF. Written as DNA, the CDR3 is TGCGCCAGCAGCCCTAACCTAGGACAGGGGAGAGGCTACACCTTC.

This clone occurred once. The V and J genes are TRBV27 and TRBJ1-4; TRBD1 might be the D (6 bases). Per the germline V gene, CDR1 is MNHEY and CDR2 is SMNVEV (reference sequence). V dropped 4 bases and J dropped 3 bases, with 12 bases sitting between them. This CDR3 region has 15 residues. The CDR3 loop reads CASSSAGAANEKLFF. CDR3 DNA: TGTGCCAGCAGTTCGGCAGGGGCGGCTAATGAAAAACTGTTTTTT. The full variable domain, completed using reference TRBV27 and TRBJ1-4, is EAQVTQNPRYLITVTGKKLTVTCSQNMNHEYMSWYRQDPGLGLRQIYYSMNVEVTDKGDVPEGYKVSRKEKRNFPLILESPSPNQTSLYFCASSSAGAANEKLFFGSGTQLSVL.

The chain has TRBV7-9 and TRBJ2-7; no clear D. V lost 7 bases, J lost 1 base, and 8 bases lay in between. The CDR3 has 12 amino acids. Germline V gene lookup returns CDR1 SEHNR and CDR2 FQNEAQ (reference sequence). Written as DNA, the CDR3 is TGTGCCAGCACGGCCGGGTCCTACGAGCAGTACTTC. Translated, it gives CASTAGSYEQYF.

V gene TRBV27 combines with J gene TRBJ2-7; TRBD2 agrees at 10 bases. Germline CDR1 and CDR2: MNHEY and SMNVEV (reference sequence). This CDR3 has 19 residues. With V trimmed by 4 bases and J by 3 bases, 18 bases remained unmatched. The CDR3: CASSSPAASGGPSLYEQYF. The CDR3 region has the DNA TGTGCCAGCAGTTCCCCGGCGGCTAGCGGGGGACCGTCCCTCTACGAGCAGTACTTC.

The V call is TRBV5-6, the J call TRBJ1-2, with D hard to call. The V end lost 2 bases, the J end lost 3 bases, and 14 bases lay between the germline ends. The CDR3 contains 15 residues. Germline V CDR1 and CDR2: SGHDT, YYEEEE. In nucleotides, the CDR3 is TGTGCCAGCAGCTTTTTTTATCGCAGTTACTATGGCTACACCTTC. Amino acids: CASSFFYRSYYGYTF.

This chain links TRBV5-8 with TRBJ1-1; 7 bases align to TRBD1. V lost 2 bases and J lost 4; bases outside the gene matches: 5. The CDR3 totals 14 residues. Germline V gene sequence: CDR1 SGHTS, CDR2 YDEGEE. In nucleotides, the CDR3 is TGTGCCAGCAGCTTATATTCAGGGGGCACTGAAGCTTTCTTT. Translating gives CASSLYSGGTEAFF.

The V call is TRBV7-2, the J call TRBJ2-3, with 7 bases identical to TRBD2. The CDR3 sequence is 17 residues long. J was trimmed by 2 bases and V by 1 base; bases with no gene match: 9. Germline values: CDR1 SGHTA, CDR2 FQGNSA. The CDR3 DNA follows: TGTGCCAGCAGCTTAGGGCCTAGCGGCCTTACCACAGATACGCAGTATTTT. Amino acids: CASSLGPSGLTTDTQYF.

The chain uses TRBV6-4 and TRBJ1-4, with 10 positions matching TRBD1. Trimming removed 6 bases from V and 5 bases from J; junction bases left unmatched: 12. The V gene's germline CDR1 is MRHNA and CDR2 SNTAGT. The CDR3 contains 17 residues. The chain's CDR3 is CASRTTGGYPGNEKLFF. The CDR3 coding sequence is TGTGCCAGCAGGACGACAGGGGGCTACCCCGGGAATGAAAAACTGTTTTTT.

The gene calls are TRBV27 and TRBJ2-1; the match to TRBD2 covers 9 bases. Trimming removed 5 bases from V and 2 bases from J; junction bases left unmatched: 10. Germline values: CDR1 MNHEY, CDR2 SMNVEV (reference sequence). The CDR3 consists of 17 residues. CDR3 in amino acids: CASSLMGLAGTYNEQFF. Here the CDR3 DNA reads TGTGCCAGCAGTCTCATGGGGCTAGCGGGGACCTACAATGAGCAGTTCTTC.